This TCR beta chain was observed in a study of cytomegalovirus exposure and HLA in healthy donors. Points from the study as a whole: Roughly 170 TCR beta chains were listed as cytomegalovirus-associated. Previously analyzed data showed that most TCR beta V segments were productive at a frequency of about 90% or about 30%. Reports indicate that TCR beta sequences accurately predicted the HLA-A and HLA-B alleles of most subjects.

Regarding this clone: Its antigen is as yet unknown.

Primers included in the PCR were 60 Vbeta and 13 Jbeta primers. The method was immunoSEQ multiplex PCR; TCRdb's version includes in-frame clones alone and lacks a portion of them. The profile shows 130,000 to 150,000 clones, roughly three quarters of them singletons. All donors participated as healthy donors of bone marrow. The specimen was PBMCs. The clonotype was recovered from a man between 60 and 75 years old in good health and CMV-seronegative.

Here the CDR3 reads CASSTTPRGGELFF. The CDR3 DNA follows: TGTGCCAGTAGTACGACCCCCAGGGGCGGGGAGCTGTTTTTT. The chain joins TRBV19 to TRBJ2-2; possible D gene TRBD1, 6 bases. Germline CDR1 is LNHDA and CDR2 is SQIVND (reference sequence). This CDR3 has 14 amino acids. Trimming pared 4 bases from V and 7 bases from J, leaving 13 bases between.